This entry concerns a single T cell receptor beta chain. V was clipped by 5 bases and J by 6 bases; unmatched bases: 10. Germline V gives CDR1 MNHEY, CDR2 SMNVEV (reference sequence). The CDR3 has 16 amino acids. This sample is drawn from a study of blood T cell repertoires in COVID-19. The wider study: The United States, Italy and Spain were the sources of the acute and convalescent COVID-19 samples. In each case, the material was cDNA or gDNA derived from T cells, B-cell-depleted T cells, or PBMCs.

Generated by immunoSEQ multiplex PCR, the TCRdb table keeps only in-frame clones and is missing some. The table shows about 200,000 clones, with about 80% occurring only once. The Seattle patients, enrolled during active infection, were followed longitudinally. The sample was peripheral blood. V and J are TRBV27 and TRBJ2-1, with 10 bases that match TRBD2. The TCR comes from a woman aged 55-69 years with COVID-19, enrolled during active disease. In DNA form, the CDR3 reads TGTGCCAGCAGTCCCTCCCGAGCGGGAGGGCTCAATGAGCAGTTCTTC. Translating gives CASSPSRAGGLNEQFF.